A selection of T cell receptor beta chains follows, all from one sample in a study of tumor-infiltrating lymphocytes in primary liver carcinoma. TCRdb reprocessed the multiplex PCR reads via MiXCR and lists one record per CDR3 protein. This sample has 330,000 or so distinct CDR3 sequences, with around three fifths found just once. The specimen sequenced was peripheral blood. The receptors come from a middle-aged man with primary liver carcinoma and hepatitis B virus infection. Both conserved end residues are part of each CDR3. The order of the fields is D gene, clone size, V gene, J gene, CDR3 protein, CDR3 DNA. A D gene is named only where the DNA matches it firmly. Only part of the rows carry a size: once, few, many, or a class if the clone is expanded.

-	few	TRBV4-1	TRBJ2-3	CASSPTRGGESTDTQYF	TGCGCCAGCAGCCCTACCAGGGGCGGGGAAAGCACAGATACGCAGTATTTT
-	-	TRBV27	TRBJ2-7	CDSSLPQVQYEQYF	TGTGACAGCAGTTTACCCCAGGTTCAGTACGAGCAGTACTTC
TRBD2	-	TRBV12-3/TRBV12-4	TRBJ2-7	CASSVRDYSYEQYF	TGTGCCAGCAGCGTCCGGGACTACTCCTACGAGCAGTACTTC
TRBD2	-	TRBV6-2/TRBV6-3	TRBJ2-7	CASNQRELYEQYF	TGTGCCAGCAATCAGCGGGAGTTATACGAGCAGTACTTC
-	-	TRBV11-3	TRBJ2-1	CASSSERYDADEQFF	TGTGCCAGCAGCTCGGAAAGGTATGATGCAGATGAGCAGTTCTTC
-	-	TRBV28	TRBJ2-5	CASSIPAGIRRETQYF	TGTGCCAGCAGTATCCCGGCGGGAATTAGGAGAGAGACCCAGTACTTC
TRBD1	-	TRBV29-1	TRBJ2-5	CSVPVGTGGIGETQYF	TGCAGCGTGCCTGTGGGGACAGGGGGCATAGGAGAGACCCAGTACTTC
TRBD2	-	TRBV6-5	TRBJ2-1	CASSSGLVGDDEQFF	TGCGCCAGCAGTTCAGGACTAGTGGGAGACGATGAGCAGTTCTTC
-	-	TRBV5-4	TRBJ2-1	CASSLSESEQFF	TGTGCCAGCAGCTTGTCGGAGAGTGAGCAGTTCTTC
TRBD1	-	TRBV6-2/TRBV6-3	TRBJ1-4	CARSYRQGDTTNEKLFF	TGTGCCAGAAGTTACAGACAGGGCGACACAACTAATGAAAAACTGTTTTTT
-	-	TRBV14	TRBJ2-2	CASSQGESNTGGLFF	TGTGCCAGCAGCCAAGGGGAATCGAACACCGGGGGGCTGTTTTTT
-	-	TRBV7-9	TRBJ2-7	CASNLTDSYEQYF	TGTGCCAGCAACTTAACAGATTCCTACGAGCAGTACTTC
-	many	TRBV10-2	TRBJ2-7	CASKAGSSYEQYF	TGCGCCAGCAAGGCCGGAAGCTCCTACGAGCAGTACTTC
TRBD2	-	TRBV4-1	TRBJ2-1	CASSPREGSYNEQFF	TGCGCCAGCAGCCCCCGGGAGGGCTCCTACAATGAGCAGTTCTTC
-	-	TRBV30	TRBJ2-1	CAGGKGSVHNEQFF	TGTGCCGGGGGCAAAGGGTCCGTGCACAATGAGCAGTTTTTC
-	many	TRBV10-2	TRBJ2-7	CASSLLDEQYF	TGCGCCAGCAGTTTACTTGACGAGCAGTACTTC
-	few	TRBV5-6	TRBJ1-2	CASSLGAGSHYGYTF	TGTGCCAGCAGCTTGGGGGCTGGATCCCACTATGGCTACACCTTC
-	-	TRBV6-5	TRBJ2-1	CVSSSGSYDEQFF	TGTGTCAGCAGTAGCGGCTCCTACGATGAGCAGTTCTTC
TRBD2	-	TRBV29-1	TRBJ2-1	CSVEGGGRVGYNEQFF	TGCAGCGTTGAGGGTGGCGGGAGAGTAGGCTATAATGAGCAGTTCTTC
TRBD2	-	TRBV4-2	TRBJ2-1	CASSQVWWTSGSYEQFF	TGTGCCAGCAGTCAAGTCTGGTGGACTAGCGGGAGCTATGAGCAGTTCTTC
-	-	TRBV10-3	TRBJ1-2	CATRGTLGYTF	TGTGCCACCAGGGGAACGCTCGGCTACACCTTC
-	-	TRBV7-8	TRBJ2-2	CASSLAQHTGELFF	TGTGCCAGCAGCTTAGCCCAGCACACCGGGGAGCTGTTTTTT
-	-	TRBV10-2	TRBJ2-7	CASSEPKWRGNYEQYF	TGCGCCAGCAGTGAACCCAAATGGAGGGGGAACTACGAGCAGTACTTC
-	once	TRBV6-5	TRBJ1-1	CASRSGHEAFF	TGTGCCAGCAGGAGTGGCCACGAAGCTTTCTTT